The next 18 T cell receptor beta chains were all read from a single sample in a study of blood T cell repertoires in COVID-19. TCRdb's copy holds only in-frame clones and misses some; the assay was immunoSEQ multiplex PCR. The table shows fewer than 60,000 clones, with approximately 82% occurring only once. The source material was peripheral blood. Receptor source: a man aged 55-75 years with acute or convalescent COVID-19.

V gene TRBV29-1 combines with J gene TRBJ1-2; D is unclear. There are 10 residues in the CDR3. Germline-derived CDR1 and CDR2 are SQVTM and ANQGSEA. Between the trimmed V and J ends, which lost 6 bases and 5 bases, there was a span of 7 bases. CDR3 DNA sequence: TGCAGCGTCCCCGGGTATGGCTACACCTTC. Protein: CSVPGYGYTF.

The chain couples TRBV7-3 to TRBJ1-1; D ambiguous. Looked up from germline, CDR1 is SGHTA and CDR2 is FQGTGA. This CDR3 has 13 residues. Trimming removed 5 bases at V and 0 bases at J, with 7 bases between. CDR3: CASSPSMNTEAFF. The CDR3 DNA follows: TGTGCCAGCAGCCCCTCTATGAACACTGAAGCTTTCTTT.

CDR3 DNA sequence: TGCGCCAGCAGCCCAGGGACAGGGGTTGCTGAAGCTTTCTTT. It encodes CASSPGTGVAEAFF. The chain links TRBV5-1 to TRBJ1-1, with 10 nucleotides matching TRBD1. The CDR3 has 14 amino acids. V shed 4 bases, J shed 6 bases, and the junction held 6 bases outside the gene matches. The germline V gene encodes CDR1 SGHRS and CDR2 YFSETQ.

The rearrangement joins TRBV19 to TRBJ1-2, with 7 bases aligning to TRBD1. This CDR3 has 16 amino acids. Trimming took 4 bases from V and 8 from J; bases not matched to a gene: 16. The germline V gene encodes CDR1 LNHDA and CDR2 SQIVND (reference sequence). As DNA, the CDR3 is TGTGCCAGTAGTAGGGACAGTGGATTCCCTACGGGAGGCTACACCTTC. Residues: CASSRDSGFPTGGYTF.

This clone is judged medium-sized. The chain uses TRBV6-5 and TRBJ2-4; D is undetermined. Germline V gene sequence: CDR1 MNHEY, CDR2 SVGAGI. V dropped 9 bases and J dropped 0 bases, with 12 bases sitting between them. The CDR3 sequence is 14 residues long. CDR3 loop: CASSKLIAKNIQYF. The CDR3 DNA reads TGTGCCAGTTCTAAGTTAATAGCCAAAAACATTCAGTACTTC.

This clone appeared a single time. The CDR3 coding sequence is TGTGCCAGCAGTGAAGGGACTAGGAGACCCAACGAGCAGTACTTC. It codes for CASSEGTRRPNEQYF. This chain joins TRBV2 and TRBJ2-7, with 7 bases fitting TRBD2. V shed 1 base and J 5 bases; nucleotides not matched to a gene: 8. The CDR3 sequence is 15 residues long. Looked up from germline, CDR1 is SNHLY and CDR2 is FYNNEI.

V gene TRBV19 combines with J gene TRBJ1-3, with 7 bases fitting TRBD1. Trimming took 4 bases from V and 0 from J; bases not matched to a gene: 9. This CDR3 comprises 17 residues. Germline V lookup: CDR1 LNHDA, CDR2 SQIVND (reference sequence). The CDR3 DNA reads TGTGCCAGTAGTAACCCTGGACAGGCCGCCTCTGGAAACACCATATATTTT. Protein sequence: CASSNPGQAASGNTIYF.

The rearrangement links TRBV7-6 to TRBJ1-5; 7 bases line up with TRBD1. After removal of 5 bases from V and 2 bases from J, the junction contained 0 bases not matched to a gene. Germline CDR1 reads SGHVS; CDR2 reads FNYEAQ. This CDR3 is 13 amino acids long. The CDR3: CASSQGGNQPQHF. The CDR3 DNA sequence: TGTGCCAGCAGCCAGGGGGGCAATCAGCCCCAGCATTTT.

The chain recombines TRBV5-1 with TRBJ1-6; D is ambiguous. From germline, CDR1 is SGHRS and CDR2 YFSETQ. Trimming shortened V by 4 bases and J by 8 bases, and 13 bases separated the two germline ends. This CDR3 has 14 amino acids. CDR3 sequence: CASSLSSTDSPLHF. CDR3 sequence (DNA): TGCGCCAGCAGCCTGTCGTCCACTGATTCACCCCTCCACTTT. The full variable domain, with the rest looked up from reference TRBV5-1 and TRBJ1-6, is KAGVTQTPRYLIKTRGQQVTLSCSPISGHRSVSWYQQTPGQGLQFLFEYFSETQRNKGNFPGRFSGRQFSNSRSEMNVSTLELGDSALYLCASSLSSTDSPLHFGNGTRLTVT.

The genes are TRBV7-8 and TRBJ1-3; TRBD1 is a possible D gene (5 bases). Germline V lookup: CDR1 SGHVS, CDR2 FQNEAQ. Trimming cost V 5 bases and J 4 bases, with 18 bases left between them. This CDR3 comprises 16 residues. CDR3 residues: CASSLQGPATGNTIYF. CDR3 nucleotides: TGTGCCAGCAGCCTTCAGGGCCCCGCTACAGGAAACACCATATATTTT.

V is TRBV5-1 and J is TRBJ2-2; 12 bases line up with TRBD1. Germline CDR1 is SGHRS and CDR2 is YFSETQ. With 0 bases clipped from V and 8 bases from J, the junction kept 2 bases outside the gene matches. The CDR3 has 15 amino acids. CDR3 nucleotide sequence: TGCGCCAGCAGCTTGGAGGGACAGGGGGCAGGGGAGCTGTTTTTT. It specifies CASSLEGQGAGELFF.

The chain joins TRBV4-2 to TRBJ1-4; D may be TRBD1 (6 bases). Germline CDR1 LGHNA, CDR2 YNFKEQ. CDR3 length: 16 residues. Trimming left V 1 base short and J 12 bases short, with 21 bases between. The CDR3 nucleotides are TGTGCCAGCAGCCAAGCAACCGGGACACTCGCCATGGAACTGTTTTTT. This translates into CASSQATGTLAMELFF.

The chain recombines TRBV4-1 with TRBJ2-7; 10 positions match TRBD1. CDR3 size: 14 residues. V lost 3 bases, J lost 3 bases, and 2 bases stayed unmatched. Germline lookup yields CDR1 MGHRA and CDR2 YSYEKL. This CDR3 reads CASSHRDRGYEQYF. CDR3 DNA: TGCGCCAGCAGCCATCGGGACAGGGGCTACGAGCAGTACTTC.

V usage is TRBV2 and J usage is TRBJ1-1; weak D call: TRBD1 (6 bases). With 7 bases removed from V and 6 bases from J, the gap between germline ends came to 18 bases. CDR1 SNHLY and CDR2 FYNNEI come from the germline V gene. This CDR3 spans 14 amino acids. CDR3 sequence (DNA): TGTGCCAGCAATGCTGGGGGGGGCTGGTCTGAAGCTTTCTTT. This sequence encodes CASNAGGGWSEAFF.

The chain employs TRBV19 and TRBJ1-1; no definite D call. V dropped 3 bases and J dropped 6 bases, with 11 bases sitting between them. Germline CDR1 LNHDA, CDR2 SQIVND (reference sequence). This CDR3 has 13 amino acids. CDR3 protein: CASSIMTGSEAFF. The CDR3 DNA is TGTGCCAGTAGTATTATGACTGGCTCTGAAGCTTTCTTT.

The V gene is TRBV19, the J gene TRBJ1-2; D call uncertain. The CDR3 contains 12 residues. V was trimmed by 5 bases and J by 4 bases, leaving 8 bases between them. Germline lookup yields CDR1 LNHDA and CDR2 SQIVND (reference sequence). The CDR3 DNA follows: TGTGCCAGTAGTGAGGATCTCTATGGCTACACCTTC. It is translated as CASSEDLYGYTF.

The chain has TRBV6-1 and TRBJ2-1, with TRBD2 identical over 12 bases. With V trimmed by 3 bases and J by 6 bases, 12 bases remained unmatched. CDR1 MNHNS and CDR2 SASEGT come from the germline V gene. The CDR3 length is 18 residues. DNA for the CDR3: TGTGCCAGCAGTGATGGGCTAGCGGGGGGGCCTTGGAGCAATGAGCAGTTCTTC. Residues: CASSDGLAGGPWSNEQFF.

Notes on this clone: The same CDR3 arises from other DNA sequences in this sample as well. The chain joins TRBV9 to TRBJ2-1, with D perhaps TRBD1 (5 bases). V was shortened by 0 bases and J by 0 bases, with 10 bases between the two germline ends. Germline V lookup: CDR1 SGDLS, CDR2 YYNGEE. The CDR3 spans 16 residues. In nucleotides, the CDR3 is TGTGCCAGCAGCGTAGGCCAGGGAAGCTCCTACAATGAGCAGTTCTTC. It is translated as CASSVGQGSSYNEQFF.